Below, 16 T cell receptor beta chains from the same sample are listed, as sequenced in a study of graft-versus-host responses after intestinal transplantation. Profiling relied on immunoSEQ multiplex PCR, and the TCRdb table lists in-frame clones only, not all of them. The sample contains roughly 97,000 clones, around nine tenths of which appear only once. Sample: PBMCs, taken 453 days after intestinal transplant. These receptor sequences come from a human patient who received an intestinal transplant, so some T cells may come from the graft donor.

V and J are TRBV2 and TRBJ2-1; 11 nucleotides line up with TRBD2. Per the germline V gene, CDR1 is SNHLY and CDR2 is FYNNEI. This CDR3 is built from 15 residues. V shed 7 bases and J 7 bases; nucleotides not matched to a gene: 9. The CDR3 sequence: CASIALAGGRNEQFF. CDR3 nucleotide sequence: TGTGCCAGCATTGCCTTAGCGGGGGGGCGTAATGAGCAGTTCTTC.

This clone showed up just once. V usage is TRBV12-2 and J usage is TRBJ2-7; the DNA was not compared with TRBD2, the D call given in the table. TRBV12-2 is listed as a pseudogene. The CDR3 is 18 amino acids. CDR3 coding DNA: TGTGCAAGTCGCTTACTCAAAGGGGGGGACATCCGTGTATACGAGCAGTACTTC. As protein: CASRLLKGGDIRVYEQYF.

The chain carries TRBV2 and TRBJ1-1; no definite D call. The germline V and J ends were trimmed by 8 bases and 0 bases, with 10 bases remaining between them. The length of the CDR3 is 13 residues. In germline, CDR1 is SNHLY, CDR2 FYNNEI. The chain's CDR3 is CASAVGMNTEAFF. The CDR3 region has the DNA TGTGCCAGCGCAGTAGGCATGAACACTGAAGCTTTCTTT. Full variable domain (missing parts from reference TRBV2 and TRBJ1-1): EPEVTQTPSHQVTQMGQEVILRCVPISNHLYFYWYRQILGQKVEFLVSFYNNEISEKSEIFDDQFSVERPDGSNFTLKIRSTKLEDSAMYFCASAVGMNTEAFFGQGTRLTVV.

The chain combines TRBV11-2 with TRBJ2-3, with D possibly matching TRBD1 (5 bases). Germline CDR1 is SGHAT and CDR2 is FQNNGV. The CDR3 runs to 14 residues. V lost 1 base and J lost 5, with 10 bases in between. CDR3 nucleotide sequence: TGTGCCAGCAGCTTAGGGTGGGGCGGAGATACGCAGTATTTT. Protein product: CASSLGWGGDTQYF. The full variable domain, with the rest looked up from reference TRBV11-2 and TRBJ2-3, is EAGVAQSPRYKIIEKRQSVAFWCNPISGHATLYWYQQILGQGPKLLIQFQNNGVVDDSQLPKDRFSAERLKGVDSTLKIQPAKLEDSAVYLCASSLGWGGDTQYFGPGTRLTVL.

The chain is built from TRBV9 and TRBJ2-2; the match to TRBD2 covers 7 bases. This CDR3 spans 14 amino acids. The germline V gene has CDR1 SGDLS and CDR2 YYNGEE. V shed 4 bases and J 3 bases; nucleotides not matched to a gene: 3. The CDR3 sequence: CASSHGGDTGELFF. The CDR3 DNA sequence: TGTGCCAGCAGCCATGGGGGGGACACCGGGGAGCTGTTTTTT.

CDR3 in amino acids: CASSLGLGFQANTEAFF. The CDR3 coding sequence is TGTGCCAGCAGCTTAGGGTTGGGATTTCAGGCGAACACTGAAGCTTTCTTT. The chain has TRBV7-8 and TRBJ1-1, with D hard to call. The CDR3 spans 17 residues. V was cut by 1 base and J by 1 base, with 16 bases left in between. Germline V gene data show CDR1 as SGHVS and CDR2 as FQNEAQ. The full variable domain, its missing parts supplied by reference TRBV7-8 and TRBJ1-1, is GAGVSQSPRYKVAKRGQDVALRCDPISGHVSLFWYQQALGQGPEFLTYFQNEAQLDKSGLPSDRFFAERPEGSVSTLKIQRTQQEDSAVYLCASSLGLGFQANTEAFFGQGTRLTVV.

This clone was observed a few times. This rearrangement joins TRBV11-1 to TRBJ1-2, with TRBD1 matching 7 bases. The V and J ends lost 5 bases and 5 bases, in that order; junction bases with no gene match: 2. The CDR3 extends over 12 amino acids. Germline V CDR1 and CDR2: SGHAT, FQDESV (reference sequence). The CDR3 sequence is CASSQGGYGYTF. DNA of the CDR3: TGTGCCAGCAGCCAGGGGGGGTATGGCTACACCTTC.

V and J are TRBV13 and TRBJ2-7, with D perhaps matching TRBD1 (6 bases). Germline assignment: CDR1 PRHDT and CDR2 FYEKMQ (reference sequence). The CDR3 consists of 12 residues. V gave up 4 bases and J gave up 4 bases, with 8 bases separating them. CDR3 loop: CASSSQGYEQYF. DNA of the CDR3: TGTGCCAGCAGCTCACAGGGTTACGAGCAGTACTTC.

V usage is TRBV5-4 and J usage is TRBJ1-3, with TRBD1 identical over 9 bases. With V trimmed by 4 bases and J by 4 bases, 6 bases remained unmatched. CDR1 is SGHNT and CDR2 is YYREEE in the germline V gene (reference sequence). The CDR3 extends over 15 amino acids. In nucleotides, the CDR3 is TGTGCCAGCAGCCCACAGGGGGCAGGAGGAAACACCATATATTTT. Amino acid sequence: CASSPQGAGGNTIYF.

The genes are TRBV6-5 and TRBJ1-1; D ambiguous. V lost 1 base and J lost 5, with 8 bases in between. The length of the CDR3 is 13 residues. Germline loops: CDR1 MNHEY, CDR2 SVGAGI. Here the CDR3 DNA reads TGTGCCAGCAGTTACTTTTCCGGGACTGAAGCTTTCTTT. Translating gives CASSYFSGTEAFF.

The chain joins TRBV15 to TRBJ1-1, with D maybe TRBD1 (5 bases). This CDR3 has 11 residues. The V end lost 8 bases, the J end lost 6 bases, and 10 bases lay between the germline ends. Germline V lookup: CDR1 LNHNV, CDR2 YYDKDF (reference sequence). Written as DNA, the CDR3 is TGTGCCACCGCCGTGGGGGCTGAAGCTTTCTTT. It encodes CATAVGAEAFF.

The chain couples TRBV7-3 to TRBJ1-2; tentatively, D is TRBD1 (6 bases). The CDR3 has 15 amino acids. CDR1 is SGHTA and CDR2 is FQGTGA in the germline V gene. Trimming stripped 0 bases from V and 7 bases from J, with 15 bases between. The CDR3 loop reads CASSLTPTGWPGYTF. The CDR3 DNA sequence: TGTGCCAGCAGCTTAACCCCTACAGGGTGGCCTGGCTACACCTTC.

This chain connects TRBV2 to TRBJ2-4; no clear D. The length of the CDR3 is 14 residues. Germline assignment: CDR1 SNHLY and CDR2 FYNNEI. V was shortened by 6 bases and J by 5 bases, with 14 bases between the two germline ends. The CDR3 sequence: CASSDPTRENIQYF. CDR3 DNA: TGTGCCAGCAGCGACCCGACAAGAGAAAACATTCAGTACTTC.

This clone came up once. The rearrangement joins TRBV6-5 to TRBJ1-2, with D possibly matching TRBD1 (6 bases). This CDR3 has 14 amino acids. The V end lost 6 bases, the J end lost 5 bases, and 16 bases lay between the germline ends. From germline, CDR1 is MNHEY and CDR2 SVGAGI. The DNA of the CDR3 is TGTGCCAGCAGCCAGATGACAGGAGTATATGGCTACACCTTC. Translating gives CASSQMTGVYGYTF.

The chain is built from TRBV15 and TRBJ1-3; no reliable D call. The CDR3 has 17 amino acids. V shed 0 bases and J shed 1 base, with 13 bases lying between them. The germline CDR1 and CDR2 sequences are LNHNV and YYDKDF (reference sequence). CDR3 sequence (DNA): TGTGCCACCAGCAGAGATGGCGGCACCCATTCTGGAAACACCATATATTTT. Its protein product is CATSRDGGTHSGNTIYF.

The rearrangement links TRBV2 to TRBJ1-3; 7 nucleotides agree with TRBD1. This CDR3 spans 14 amino acids. Germline assignment: CDR1 SNHLY and CDR2 FYNNEI. J gave up 2 bases and V 8 bases, and 6 bases lay outside the gene matches. The CDR3 DNA follows: TGTGCCAGCCGGGACAGCCTTCCTGGAAACACCATATATTTT. Translated: CASRDSLPGNTIYF.